The entry below gives a single T cell receptor (beta chain) sequence along with its context. Source study methods: Estimates of nucleated cell counts were drawn from the amplification of reference gene primers. Assay: immunoSEQ multiplex PCR; the TCRdb copy retains only in-frame clones and omits some. From that table come the V and J calls and clone size; the DNA was used to work out D and trimming. The data contain over 200,000 clones, 85% to 90% of them seen just once; the ten biggest clones take up roughly 2.5%. The data belong to a study of blood T cell repertoires in COVID-19. Study summary: PBMCs, B-cell-depleted T cells, or T cells were the source of the cDNA or gDNA that made up the material.

With 6 bases clipped from V and 8 bases from J, the junction kept 9 bases outside the gene matches. The CDR3 runs 13 residues. Sequencing input: peripheral blood. The sequence was collected from a woman in her sixties or seventies with acute or convalescent COVID-19. J is TRBJ1-2 and V is TRBV12-3 or TRBV12-4; 7 bases are shared with TRBD1. Here the CDR3 reads CASSQRGLFGYTF. The CDR3 DNA reads TGTGCCAGCAGCCAAAGGGGGCTCTTCGGCTACACCTTC.